Here is one T cell receptor beta chain with its context. The V gene's germline CDR1 is ENHRY and CDR2 SYGVKD. This CDR3 region has 15 residues. The V gene end was trimmed by 7 bases and the J gene end by 4 bases; junction bases not matched to a gene: 9. The data belong to a study of regulatory T cells in long-lasting Graves disease. Investigators prepared the TCR beta libraries by applying iRepertoire HTBI primers and Arm-PCR of CDR3 regions. TCRdb reprocessed the multiplex PCR reads via MiXCR and lists one record per CDR3 protein. The sample shows 530,000 or so distinct CDR3 sequences, around an eighth of them seen only once. Indicated time point: newly diagnosed GD, antithyroid drugs for less than 3 months. Following extraction of RNA from PBMCs, that RNA was used to make the TCR library. The same sample was also studied in work on T cells in Graves' hyperthyroidism and ophthalmopathy.

The clonotype originates from a man aged 30 to 45 with Graves disease. Material: peripheral blood mononuclear cells (PBMCs), obtained at new diagnosis, from a patient treated with antithyroid drugs. The J gene is TRBJ2-3, the V gene TRBV10-3, with 9 bases identical to TRBD2. CDR3 amino acids: CAINENSGSSDTQYF. DNA of the CDR3: TGTGCCATCAACGAGAATAGCGGGAGCTCAGATACGCAGTATTTT.